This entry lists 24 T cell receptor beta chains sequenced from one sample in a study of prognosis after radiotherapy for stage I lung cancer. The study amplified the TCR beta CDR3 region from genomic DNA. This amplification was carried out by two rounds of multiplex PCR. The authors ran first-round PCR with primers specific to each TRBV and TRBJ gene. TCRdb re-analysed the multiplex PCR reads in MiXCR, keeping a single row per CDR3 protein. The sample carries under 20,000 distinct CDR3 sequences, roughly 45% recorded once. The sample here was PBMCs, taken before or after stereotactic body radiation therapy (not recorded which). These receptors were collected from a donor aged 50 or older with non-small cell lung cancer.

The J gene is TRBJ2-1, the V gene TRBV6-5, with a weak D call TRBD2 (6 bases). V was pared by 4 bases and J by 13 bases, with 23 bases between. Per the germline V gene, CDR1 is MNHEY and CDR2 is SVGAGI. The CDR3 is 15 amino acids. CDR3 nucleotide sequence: TGTGCCAGCAGTTCACGTCTGGGGGGAGCCAACGATCAGTTCTTC. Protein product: CASSSRLGGANDQFF.

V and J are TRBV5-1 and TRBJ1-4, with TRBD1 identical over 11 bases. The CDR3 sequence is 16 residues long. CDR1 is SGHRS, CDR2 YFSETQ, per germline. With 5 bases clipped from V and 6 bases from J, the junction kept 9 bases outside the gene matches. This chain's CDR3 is CASSSQGDRGYEKLFF. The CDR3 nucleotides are TGCGCCAGCAGTTCCCAAGGGGACAGGGGGTATGAAAAACTGTTTTTT.

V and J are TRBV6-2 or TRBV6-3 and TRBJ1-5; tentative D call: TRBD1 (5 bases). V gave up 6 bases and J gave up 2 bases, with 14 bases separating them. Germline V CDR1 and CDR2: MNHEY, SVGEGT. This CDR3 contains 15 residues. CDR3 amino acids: CASRPGGARNQPQHF. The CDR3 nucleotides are TGTGCCAGCAGACCCGGAGGGGCCCGCAATCAGCCCCAGCATTTT.

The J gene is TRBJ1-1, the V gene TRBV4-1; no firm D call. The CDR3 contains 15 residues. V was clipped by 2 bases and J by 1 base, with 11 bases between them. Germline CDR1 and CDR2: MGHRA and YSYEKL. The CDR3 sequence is CASSQLTTWNTEAFF. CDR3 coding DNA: TGCGCCAGCAGCCAATTAACCACGTGGAACACTGAAGCTTTCTTT.

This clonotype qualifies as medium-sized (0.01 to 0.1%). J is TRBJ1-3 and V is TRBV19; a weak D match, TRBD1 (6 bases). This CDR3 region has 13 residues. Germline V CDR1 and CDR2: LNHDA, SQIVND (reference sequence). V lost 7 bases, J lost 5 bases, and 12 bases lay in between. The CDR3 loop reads CASISQGRNTIYF. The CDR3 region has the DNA TGTGCCAGTATATCACAGGGAAGAAACACCATATATTTT.

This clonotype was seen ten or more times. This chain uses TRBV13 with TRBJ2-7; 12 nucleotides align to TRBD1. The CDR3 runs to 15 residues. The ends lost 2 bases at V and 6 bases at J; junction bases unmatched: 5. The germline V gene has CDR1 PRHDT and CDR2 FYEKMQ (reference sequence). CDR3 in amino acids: CASSLSRDRGPEQYF. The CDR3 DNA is TGTGCCAGCAGCTTAAGCCGGGACAGGGGGCCCGAGCAGTACTTC.

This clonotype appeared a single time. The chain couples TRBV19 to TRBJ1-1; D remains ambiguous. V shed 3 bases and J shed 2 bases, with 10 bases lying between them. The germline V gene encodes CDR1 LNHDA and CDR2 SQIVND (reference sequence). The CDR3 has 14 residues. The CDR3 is CASSMRAGNTEAFF. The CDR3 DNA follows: TGTGCCAGTAGTATGAGGGCTGGCAACACTGAAGCTTTCTTT.

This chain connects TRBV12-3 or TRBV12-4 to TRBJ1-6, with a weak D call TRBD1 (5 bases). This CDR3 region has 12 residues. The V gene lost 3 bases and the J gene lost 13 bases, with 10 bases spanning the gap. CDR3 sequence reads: CASSFGGGPLHF. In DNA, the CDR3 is TGTGCCAGCAGTTTTGGTGGGGGGCCCCTCCACTTT.

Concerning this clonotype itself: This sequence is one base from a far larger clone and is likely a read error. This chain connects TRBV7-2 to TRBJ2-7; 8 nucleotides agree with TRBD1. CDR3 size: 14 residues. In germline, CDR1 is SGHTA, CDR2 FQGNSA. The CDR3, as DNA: TGTGCCAGCAGCCCAGGACAGGGCCTCTACGAGCATTACTTC. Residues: CASSPGQGLYEHYF.

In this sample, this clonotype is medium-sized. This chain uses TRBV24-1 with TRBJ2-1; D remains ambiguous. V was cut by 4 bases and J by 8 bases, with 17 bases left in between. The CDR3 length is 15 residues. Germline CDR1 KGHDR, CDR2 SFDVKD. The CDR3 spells CATSDPGPGRHEQFF. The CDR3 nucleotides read TGTGCCACCAGTGACCCCGGGCCGGGCCGGCATGAGCAGTTCTTC.

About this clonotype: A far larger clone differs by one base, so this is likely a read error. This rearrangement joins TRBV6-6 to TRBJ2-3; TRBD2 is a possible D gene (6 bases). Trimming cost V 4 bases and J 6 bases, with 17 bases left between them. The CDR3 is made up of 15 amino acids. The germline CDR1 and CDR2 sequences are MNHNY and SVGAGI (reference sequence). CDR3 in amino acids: CASSSILAASDTQYF. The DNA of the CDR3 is TGTGCCAGCAGTTCAATACTAGCAGCGTCGGATACGCAGTATTTT.

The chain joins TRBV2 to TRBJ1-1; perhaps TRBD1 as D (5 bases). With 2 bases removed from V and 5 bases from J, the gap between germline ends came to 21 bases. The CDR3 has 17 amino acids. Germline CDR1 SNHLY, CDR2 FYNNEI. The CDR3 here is CASSERYHGGLGTEAFF. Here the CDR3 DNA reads TGTGCCAGCAGTGAACGTTATCACGGGGGGTTGGGGACTGAAGCTTTCTTT. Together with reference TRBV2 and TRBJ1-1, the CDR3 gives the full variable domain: EPEVTQTPSHQVTQMGQEVILRCVPISNHLYFYWYRQILGQKVEFLVSFYNNEISEKSEIFDDQFSVERPDGSNFTLKIRSTKLEDSAMYFCASSERYHGGLGTEAFFGQGTRLTVV.

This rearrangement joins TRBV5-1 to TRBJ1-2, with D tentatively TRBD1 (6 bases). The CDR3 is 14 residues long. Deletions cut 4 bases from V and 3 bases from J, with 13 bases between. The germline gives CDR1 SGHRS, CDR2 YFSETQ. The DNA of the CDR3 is TGCGCCAGCAGCAGCCATGGGGGGCACTATGGCTACACCTTC. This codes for CASSSHGGHYGYTF.

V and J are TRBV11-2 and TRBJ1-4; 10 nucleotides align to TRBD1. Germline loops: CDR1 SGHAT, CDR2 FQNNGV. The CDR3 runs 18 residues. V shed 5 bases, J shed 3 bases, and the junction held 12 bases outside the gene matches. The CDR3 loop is CASSPGQGWYGPNEKLFF. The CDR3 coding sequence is TGTGCCAGCAGCCCGGGACAGGGGTGGTATGGGCCTAATGAAAAACTGTTTTTT.

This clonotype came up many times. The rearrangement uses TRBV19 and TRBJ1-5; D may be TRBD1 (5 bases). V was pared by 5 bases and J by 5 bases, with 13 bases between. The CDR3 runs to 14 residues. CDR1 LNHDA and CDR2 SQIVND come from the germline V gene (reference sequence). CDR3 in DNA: TGTGCCAGTAGTTCCACAGGTCCCCATCAGCCCCAGCATTTT. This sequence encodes CASSSTGPHQPQHF.

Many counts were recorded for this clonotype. CDR3 in amino acids: CASSYGAGGVEKLFF. The CDR3, as DNA: TGTGCCAGCAGCTATGGGGCAGGGGGCGTAGAAAAACTGTTTTTT. J is TRBJ1-4 and V is TRBV11-2; 8 positions match TRBD1. The CDR3 spans 15 residues. The junction had 9 bases not matched to a gene; V was cut back by 4 bases and J by 8 bases. Germline CDR1 SGHAT, CDR2 FQNNGV. Complete variable domain (other parts from reference TRBV11-2 and TRBJ1-4): EAGVAQSPRYKIIEKRQSVAFWCNPISGHATLYWYQQILGQGPKLLIQFQNNGVVDDSQLPKDRFSAERLKGVDSTLKIQPAKLEDSAVYLCASSYGAGGVEKLFFGSGTQLSVL.

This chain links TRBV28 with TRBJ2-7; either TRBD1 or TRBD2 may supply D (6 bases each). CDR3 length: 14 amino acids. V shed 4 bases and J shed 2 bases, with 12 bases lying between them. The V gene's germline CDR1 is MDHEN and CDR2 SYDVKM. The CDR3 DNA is TGTGCCAGCAGTTCCCCGGGGGCAACCTACGAGCAGTACTTC. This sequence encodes CASSSPGATYEQYF.

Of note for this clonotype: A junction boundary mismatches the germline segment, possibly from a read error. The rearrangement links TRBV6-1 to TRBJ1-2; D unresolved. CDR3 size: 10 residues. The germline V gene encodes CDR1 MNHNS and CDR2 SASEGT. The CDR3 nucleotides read TGTGCCAGCAGGGAAGATGGCTACACCTTC. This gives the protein CASREDGYTF.

CDR3 nucleotides: TGTGCCAGCAGACTTAGCGGGAGTACTTCAGGAGATACGCAGTATTTT. It codes for CASRLSGSTSGDTQYF. V gene TRBV28 combines with J gene TRBJ2-3; 9 bases are a match to TRBD2. CDR1 MDHEN and CDR2 SYDVKM come from the germline V gene. Unmatched junction bases numbered 12, after V lost 6 bases and J lost 5 bases. The CDR3 is 16 residues long.

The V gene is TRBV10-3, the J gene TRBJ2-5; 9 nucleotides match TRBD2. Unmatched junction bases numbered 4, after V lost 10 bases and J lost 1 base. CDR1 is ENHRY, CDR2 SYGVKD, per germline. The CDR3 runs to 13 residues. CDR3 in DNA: TGTGCCACCCTAGCGGGGATCCAAGAGACCCAGTACTTC. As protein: CATLAGIQETQYF.

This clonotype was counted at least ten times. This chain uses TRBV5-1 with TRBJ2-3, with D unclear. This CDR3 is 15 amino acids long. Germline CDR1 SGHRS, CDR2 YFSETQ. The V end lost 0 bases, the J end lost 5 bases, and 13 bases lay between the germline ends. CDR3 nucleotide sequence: TGCGCCAGCAGCTTGGCGAATCCCCAGCAAGATACGCAGTATTTT. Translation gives CASSLANPQQDTQYF.

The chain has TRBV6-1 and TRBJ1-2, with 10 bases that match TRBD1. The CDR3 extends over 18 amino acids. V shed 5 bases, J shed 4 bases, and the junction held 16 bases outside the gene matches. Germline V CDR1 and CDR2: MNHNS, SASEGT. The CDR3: CASSSTGQGVIFSYGYTF. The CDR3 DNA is TGTGCCAGCAGTAGCACCGGACAGGGGGTGATTTTTAGCTATGGCTACACCTTC.

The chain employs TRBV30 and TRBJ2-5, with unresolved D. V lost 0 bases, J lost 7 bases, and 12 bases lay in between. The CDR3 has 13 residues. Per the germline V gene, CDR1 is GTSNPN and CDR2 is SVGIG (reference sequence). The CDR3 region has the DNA TGTGCCTGGAGTGTCGATTTGGGTGGGACCCAGTACTTC. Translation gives CAWSVDLGGTQYF. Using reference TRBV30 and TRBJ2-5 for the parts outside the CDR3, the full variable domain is SQTIHQWPATLVQPVGSPLSLECTVEGTSNPNLYWYRQAAGRGLQLLFYSVGIGQISSEVPQNLSASRPQDRQFILSSKKLLLSDSGFYLCAWSVDLGGTQYFGPGTRLLVL.

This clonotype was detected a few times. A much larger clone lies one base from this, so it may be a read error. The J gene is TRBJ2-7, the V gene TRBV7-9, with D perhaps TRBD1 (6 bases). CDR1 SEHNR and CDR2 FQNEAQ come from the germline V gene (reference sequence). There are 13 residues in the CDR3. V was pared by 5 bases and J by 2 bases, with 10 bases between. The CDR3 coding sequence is TGTGCCAGCAGCACCAGGGGTACCTACGAGCAGTACTTC. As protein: CASSTRGTYEQYF.